This TCR beta chain came from a study of T cells in Graves' hyperthyroidism and ophthalmopathy. Overall study results and limits: Expanded thyroid clonotypes (above 0.001) were mostly also found in blood. Separating ophthalmopathy from stable hyperthyroidism was achieved by a 13 V-J model.

A remark on this clonotype: Its antigen remains unknown.

Calling Graves' hyperthyroidism stable meant ophthalmopathy did not progress within 18 months. Hyperthyroidism had been newly diagnosed in patients aged 18 to 65, and its duration was under 2 months. The CDR3 spans 11 residues. The V end lost 0 bases, the J end lost 14 bases, and 11 bases lay between the germline ends. Germline CDR1 SGHDT, CDR2 YYEEEE. RNA transcripts provided the source from which TCR beta CDR3 regions were amplified. Using the HTBI primer set, a first-round RT-PCR was run on the TCR CDR3. TCRdb used MiXCR to reprocess the multiplex PCR reads, holding one entry per CDR3 protein. The table includes some 770,000 distinct CDR3 sequences, about 17% detected once.

The origin of this receptor is a man in his late teens or twenties with Graves' hyperthyroidism. Source material: blood. The V and J genes are TRBV5-6 and TRBJ1-2; TRBD1 might be the D (6 bases). Written as DNA, the CDR3 is TGTGCCAGCAGCTTGGCACAGGGTTGGACCTTC. It is translated as CASSLAQGWTF.